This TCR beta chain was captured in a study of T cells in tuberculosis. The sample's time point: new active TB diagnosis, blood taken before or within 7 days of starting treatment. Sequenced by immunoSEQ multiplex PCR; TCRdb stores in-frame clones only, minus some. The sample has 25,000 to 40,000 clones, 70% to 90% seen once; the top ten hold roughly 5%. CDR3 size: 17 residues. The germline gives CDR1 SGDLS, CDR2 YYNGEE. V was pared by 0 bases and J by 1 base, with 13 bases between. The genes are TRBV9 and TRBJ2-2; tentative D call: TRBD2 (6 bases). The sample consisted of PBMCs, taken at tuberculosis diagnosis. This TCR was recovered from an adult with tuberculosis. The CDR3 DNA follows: TGTGCCAGCAGCGTAGTATCAGGCGGGGAGAACACCGGGGAGCTGTTTTTT. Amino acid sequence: CASSVVSGGENTGELFF.